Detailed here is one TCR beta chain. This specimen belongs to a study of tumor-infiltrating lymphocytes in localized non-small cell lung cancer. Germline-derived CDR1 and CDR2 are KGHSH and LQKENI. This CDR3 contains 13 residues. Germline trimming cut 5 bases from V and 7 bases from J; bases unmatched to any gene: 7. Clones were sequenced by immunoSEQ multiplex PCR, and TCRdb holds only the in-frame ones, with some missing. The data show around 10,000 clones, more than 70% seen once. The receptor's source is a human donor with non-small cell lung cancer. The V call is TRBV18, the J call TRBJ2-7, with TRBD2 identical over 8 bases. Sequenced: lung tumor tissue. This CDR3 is CASSGLAGEEQYF. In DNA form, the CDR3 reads TGTGCCAGCTCAGGGCTAGCGGGTGAAGAGCAGTACTTC.